This TCR beta chain was identified during a study of blood T cells in healthy people across ages. Study-wide findings and caveats: Those diversity estimates obtained from one million T cells were thought to be underestimates.

This clonotype was counted only a few times. Antigen: not known. The germline CDR1 and CDR2 sequences are SGHTA and FQGNSA. V lost 1 base, J lost 4 bases, and 4 bases stayed unmatched. The CDR3 is made up of 15 amino acids. Then a second PCR, running roughly 6 to 11 cycles, was carried out with a sample-barcoded 5' primer and a J-beta primer mix. TCRdb processed the 5' RACE reads anew with MiXCR; each CDR3 protein has one entry. The data contain around 1,900,000 distinct CDR3 sequences, approximately 40% of them singletons. The sequenced material came from blood. The receptor's source is a human donor in good health. The chain is built from TRBV7-2 and TRBJ2-1; 7 bases agree with TRBD2. CDR3 loop: CASSLGGTKYNEQFF. CDR3 nucleotide sequence: TGTGCCAGCAGCTTAGGAGGGACTAAATACAATGAGCAGTTCTTC.